The 3 T cell receptor beta chains in this list originate from one sample, sequenced in a study of T cell repertoires in cytomegalovirus infection. A single record per CDR3 protein comes from TCRdb applying MiXCR to the reads. Of hundreds of thousands of distinct CDR3 sequences detected, over 15% appear once; the ten largest clones hold approximately 8%. Sequenced: PBMCs. Source of these receptors: a human donor in good health (CMV status not recorded). Some clones in this sample may be carry-over from other donors' samples.

In its sample, this clonotype was seen many times. V usage is TRBV19 and J usage is TRBJ2-7; the match to TRBD1 covers 7 bases. The CDR3 is 15 amino acids. The V segment lost 6 bases and the J segment 6 bases; nucleotides outside the gene matches: 14. Germline assignment: CDR1 LNHDA and CDR2 SQIVND (reference sequence). The CDR3 protein is CASRRRTGVEVEQYF. CDR3 sequence (DNA): TGTGCCAGTAGGCGAAGGACAGGAGTGGAGGTCGAGCAGTACTTC.

In its sample, this clonotype was seen many times. The chain has TRBV7-9 and TRBJ2-7; 10 nucleotides line up with TRBD2. Losses at the gene ends were 6 bases for V and 3 bases for J; bases not matched to a gene: 11. The germline gives CDR1 SEHNR, CDR2 FQNEAQ (reference sequence). The CDR3 loop spans 16 amino acids. The CDR3 nucleotides read TGTGCCAGCAGTCGCGGGGCTAGCGGGAGTCTCTACGAGCAGTACTTC. As protein: CASSRGASGSLYEQYF.

This clonotype appeared a few times. This chain connects TRBV7-2 to TRBJ2-7; D possibly matches TRBD1 or TRBD2 (5 bases each). The CDR3 has 15 residues. Trimming removed 5 bases at V and 6 bases at J, with 20 bases between. The germline V gene has CDR1 SGHTA and CDR2 FQGNSA. The CDR3 coding sequence is TGTGCCAGCAGCCCCCTGTGGGGCAGCGGCCTCGAGCAGTACTTC. This gives the protein CASSPLWGSGLEQYF.